What follows describes a single T cell receptor (beta chain). Its antigen is unidentified. Exposure to brentuximab vedotin varied, and each patient had relapsed following autologous stem cell transplantation. The data derive from a study of PD-1 blockade in classical Hodgkin lymphoma. Study summary: Patients received nivolumab 3 mg/kg intravenously every 2 weeks.

Profiling relied on immunoSEQ multiplex PCR, and the TCRdb table lists in-frame clones only, not all of them. The sample lists 22,000 or so clones; 77% were seen once. There are 15 residues in the CDR3. The V gene lost 0 bases and the J gene lost 10 bases, with 16 bases spanning the gap. Germline CDR1 is LGHNT and CDR2 is FRNRAP. Study-level points and caveats: Newly diagnosed patients and complete responders had comparable diversity at baseline. Some patients began nivolumab under 1 year after ASCT. These patients were excluded from later analyses.

The TCR sequence derives from a human donor with classical Hodgkin lymphoma. The material was peripheral blood mononuclear cells (PBMCs), obtained before the second cycle of nivolumab. V usage is TRBV12-5 and J usage is TRBJ2-1; TRBD1 is a possible D gene (5 bases). CDR3 sequence (DNA): TGTGCTAGTGGTTTGGTGATTCAGGGAATTGGGGAGCAGTTCTTC. This sequence encodes CASGLVIQGIGEQFF.